This TCR beta chain was documented in a study of beta chain features in type 1 diabetes. Reverse transcribing all isolated RNA meant expressed TCRB transcripts were sequenced. Reads from naive, central memory and regulatory T cell samples averaged about 3.3 million. Only in-frame clones appear in the TCRdb table, and some are missing; sequencing was by immunoSEQ multiplex PCR. In the table there are hundreds of thousands of clones, around an eighth of which are singletons. Overall study results and limits: When Type 1 diabetes patients were examined, their TCRB CDR3s proved moderately but significantly shorter in all four CD4+ subsets. PCR might favor shorter templates, equally in patients and controls. A greater similarity of naive, central memory and Treg TCRB repertoires was seen among patients than among healthy donors.

This clone was seen a few times. Its antigen is unknown. CDR3 length: 13 amino acids. The germline V and J ends were trimmed by 7 bases and 3 bases, with 13 bases remaining between them. The germline gives CDR1 SGHRS, CDR2 YFSETQ. The receptor was derived from a man between 18 and 35 years old with type 1 diabetes. Sequenced: naive CD4+ T cells from blood. The rearrangement joins TRBV5-1 to TRBJ1-1; D perhaps matches TRBD1 (6 bases). CDR3 sequence: CASGDQGHTEAFF. DNA of the CDR3: TGCGCCAGCGGCGACCAGGGGCACACTGAAGCTTTCTTT.